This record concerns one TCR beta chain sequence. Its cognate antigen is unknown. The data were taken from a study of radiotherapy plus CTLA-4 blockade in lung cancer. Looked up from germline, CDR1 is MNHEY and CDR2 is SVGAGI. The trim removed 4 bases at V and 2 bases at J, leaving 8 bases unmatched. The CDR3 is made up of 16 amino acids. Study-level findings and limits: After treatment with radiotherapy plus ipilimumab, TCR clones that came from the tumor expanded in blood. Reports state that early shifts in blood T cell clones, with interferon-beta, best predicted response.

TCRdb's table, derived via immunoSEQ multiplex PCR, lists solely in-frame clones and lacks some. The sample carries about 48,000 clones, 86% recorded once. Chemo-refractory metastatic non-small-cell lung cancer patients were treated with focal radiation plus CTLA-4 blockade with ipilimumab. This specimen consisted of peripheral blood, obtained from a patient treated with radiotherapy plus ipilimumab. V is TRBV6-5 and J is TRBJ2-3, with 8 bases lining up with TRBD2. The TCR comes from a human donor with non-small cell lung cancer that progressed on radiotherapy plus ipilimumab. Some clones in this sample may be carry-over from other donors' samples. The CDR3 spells CASSWTSIIPTDTQYF. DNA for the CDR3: TGTGCCAGCAGTTGGACTAGCATTATTCCCACAGATACGCAGTATTTT.